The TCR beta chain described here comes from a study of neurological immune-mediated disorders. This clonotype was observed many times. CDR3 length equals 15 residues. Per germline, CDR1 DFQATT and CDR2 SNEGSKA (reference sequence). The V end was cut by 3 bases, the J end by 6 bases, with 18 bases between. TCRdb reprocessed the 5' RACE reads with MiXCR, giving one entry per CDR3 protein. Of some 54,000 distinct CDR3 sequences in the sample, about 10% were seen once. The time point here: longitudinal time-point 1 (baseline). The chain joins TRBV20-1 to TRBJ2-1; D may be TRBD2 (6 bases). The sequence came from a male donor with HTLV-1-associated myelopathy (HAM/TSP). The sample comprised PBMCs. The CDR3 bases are TGCAGTGCTAGGAGTCTAAGTCTGGGGGGCAATGAGCAGTTCTTC. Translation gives CSARSLSLGGNEQFF.